This T cell receptor beta chain was profiled in a study of cytomegalovirus exposure and HLA in healthy donors. At the level of the study: The 500 to 850 first-cohort repertoires and the approximately 110 validation repertoires shared the same platform, a later analysis reported. Whole-study findings and limits: Most TCR sequences were uncommon, yet certain public TCRs appeared in many donors. A few chains linked to CMV were shown in vitro to be specific for CMV antigens.

Sequencing used immunoSEQ multiplex PCR; TCRdb keeps in-frame clones, though not all of them. Here the sample spans approximately 120,000 clones, 90% to 95% being singletons. For this clone: Its antigen is not known.

The CDR3 totals 14 residues. Trimming took 0 bases from V and 8 from J, leaving 14 bases between them. Germline CDR1 SGDLS, CDR2 YYNGEE. Sequencing was carried out using PBMCs. The chain uses TRBV9 and TRBJ1-2; D not resolved. This receptor was identified in a woman aged 18-30 years in good health and CMV-seronegative. DNA for the CDR3: TGTGCCAGCAGCGTAGATAGAGGGCATGGCGGCTACACCTTC. This sequence encodes CASSVDRGHGGYTF.